The 17 T cell receptor beta chains listed next were all sequenced from one sample in a study of T cells after yellow fever vaccination. TCRdb reprocessed the 5' RACE reads with MiXCR, giving one entry per CDR3 protein. The sample records 300,000 to 350,000 distinct CDR3 sequences, roughly 4.3% being singletons. The sequences come from PBMCs, collected 5 days after the yellow fever booster vaccination. Source of these receptors: a man aged 18 to 35 who received the YFV17D yellow fever vaccine.

The CDR3 DNA is TGTGCCAGCAGTTTAGACTCGAGACAAGAGACCCAGTACTTC. This sequence encodes CASSLDSRQETQYF. The V gene is TRBV28, the J gene TRBJ2-5; unclear D gene. CDR1 and CDR2 from the germline V gene are MDHEN and SYDVKM. V lost 2 bases, J lost 2 bases, and 9 bases lay in between. This CDR3 has 14 amino acids. Using reference TRBV28 and TRBJ2-5 for the parts outside the CDR3, the full variable domain is DVKVTQSSRYLVKRTGEKVFLECVQDMDHENMFWYRQDPGLGLRLIYFSYDVKMKEKGDIPEGYSVSREKKERFSLILESASTNQTSMYLCASSLDSRQETQYFGPGTRLLVL.

This clonotype showed up many times. This chain connects TRBV20-1 to TRBJ1-4; tentative D call: TRBD1 (5 bases). V gave up 3 bases and J gave up 10 bases, with 18 bases separating them. The CDR3 contains 14 residues. Germline V gives CDR1 DFQATT, CDR2 SNEGSKA (reference sequence). CDR3: CSASPRQGLGKLFF. In DNA, the CDR3 is TGCAGTGCTAGTCCGAGGCAGGGCCTGGGAAAACTGTTTTTT.

This clonotype was seen many times. The CDR3 spells CASSLGGYEQYV. Written as DNA, the CDR3 is TGTGCCAGCAGCTTGGGAGGTTACGAGCAGTACGTC. This sequence joins TRBV5-5 and TRBJ2-7; D ambiguous. This CDR3 has 12 amino acids. The V end lost 0 bases, the J end lost 4 bases, and 5 bases lay between the germline ends. Germline assignment: CDR1 SGHKS and CDR2 YYEKEE (reference sequence).

This clonotype was counted many times. One junction end does not reproduce the germline sequence, and a read error may be involved. The chain couples TRBV9 to TRBJ2-1; 14 bases agree with TRBD2. The CDR3 consists of 17 residues. The germline CDR1 and CDR2 sequences are SGDLS and YYNGEE. CDR3 loop: CASSGRLAGGPGDEQFF. The CDR3, as DNA: TGTGCTAGCAGCGGACGACTAGCGGGGGGGCCGGGAGATGAGCAGTTCTTC.

The sample holds a few counts of this clonotype. The chain employs TRBV5-1 and TRBJ1-1, with 9 bases lining up with TRBD1. Germline CDR1 SGHRS, CDR2 YFSETQ. This CDR3 is built from 15 residues. J gave up 4 bases and V 4 bases, and 8 bases lay outside the gene matches. The CDR3 is CASSRGTGSLTEAFF. The CDR3 bases are TGCGCCAGCAGCAGGGGGACAGGGAGCCTCACTGAAGCTTTCTTT.

The genes are TRBV7-8 and TRBJ2-1; 10 nucleotides align to TRBD2. CDR1 and CDR2 (germline): SGHVS, FQNEAQ. CDR3 size: 15 residues. The J segment lost 9 bases and the V segment lost 2 bases, leaving 7 bases of the junction unmatched. As DNA, the CDR3 is TGTGCCAGCAGCTTATCAGCGGGGGGGCGAGTTGAGCAGTTCTTC. Translating it yields CASSLSAGGRVEQFF.

This clonotype was detected a few times. This CDR3 is CSVEPGWGMNTEAFF. DNA of the CDR3: TGCAGCGTTGAACCTGGGTGGGGCATGAACACTGAAGCTTTCTTT. The V call is TRBV29-1, the J call TRBJ1-1, with a weak D call TRBD1 (5 bases). Germline CDR1 is SQVTM and CDR2 is ANQGSEA. The CDR3 spans 15 residues. The V end was cut by 2 bases, the J end by 0 bases, with 13 bases between.

The CDR3 DNA is TGTGCCAGCAGTGCGCGTCGGGCCGAGCAGTACGTC. Amino acids: CASSARRAEQYV. The genes are TRBV6-2 or TRBV6-3 and TRBJ2-7; no definite D call. V was shortened by 5 bases and J by 6 bases, with 11 bases between the two germline ends. The CDR3 spans 12 residues. Germline values: CDR1 MNHEY, CDR2 SVGEGT.

This clonotype has just a few counts. The chain employs TRBV29-1 and TRBJ2-7; no clear D gene. In germline, CDR1 is SQVTM, CDR2 ANQGSEA. This CDR3 is built from 12 residues. With 1 base removed from V and 2 bases from J, the gap between germline ends came to 6 bases. The CDR3 DNA sequence: TGCAGCGTTGAAGGCCTGACCTACGAGCAGTACTTC. This translates into CSVEGLTYEQYF.

This clonotype was picked up many times. The V and J genes are TRBV5-1 and TRBJ1-6; no clear D. V lost 3 bases to trimming and J lost 11 bases, with 18 bases between them. Per germline, CDR1 SGHRS and CDR2 YFSETQ. The CDR3 sequence is 15 residues long. The CDR3 DNA is TGCGCCAGCAGCTCCGAAGCGGGGAGTTTGGCACCCCTCCACTTT. Its protein product is CASSSEAGSLAPLHF.

The V gene is TRBV12-3 or TRBV12-4, the J gene TRBJ1-2; no clear D gene. With 2 bases removed from V and 4 bases from J, the gap between germline ends came to 5 bases. CDR3 length equals 12 residues. This CDR3 is CASSLQSYGYTF. Written as DNA, the CDR3 is TGTGCCAGCAGTTTACAGAGCTATGGCTACACCTTC.

This rearrangement joins TRBV29-1 to TRBJ1-1, with D perhaps TRBD1 (5 bases). CDR3 length: 12 amino acids. Germline V gives CDR1 SQVTM, CDR2 ANQGSEA. V was shortened by 3 bases and J by 6 bases, with 11 bases between the two germline ends. The CDR3 bases are TGCAGCGTTGACGGGGGAGATCCTGAAGCTTTCTTT. This translates into CSVDGGDPEAFF. Full variable domain (missing parts from reference TRBV29-1 and TRBJ1-1): SAVISQKPSRDICQRGTSLTIQCQVDSQVTMMFWYRQQPGQSLTLIATANQGSEATYESGFVIDKFPISRPNLTFSTLTVSNMSPEDSSIYLCSVDGGDPEAFFGQGTRLTVV.

This sequence joins TRBV3-1 and TRBJ2-7; D call uncertain. CDR3 length: 13 amino acids. V lost 0 bases, J lost 7 bases, and 10 bases lay in between. The germline V gene has CDR1 LGHDT and CDR2 YNNKEL (reference sequence). CDR3 DNA sequence: TGTGCCAGCAGCCAAGAAGGGCAGCCAGAGCAGTACTTC. Its translation: CASSQEGQPEQYF.

This clonotype occurred many times. The chain is built from TRBV11-2 and TRBJ1-1, with 11 bases that match TRBD1. Trimming removed 1 base from V and 3 bases from J; junction bases left unmatched: 7. Germline V gives CDR1 SGHAT, CDR2 FQNNGV. The CDR3 has 17 residues. This CDR3 reads CASSLGPWGQGDTEAFF. The CDR3 region has the DNA TGTGCCAGCAGCTTAGGGCCCTGGGGACAGGGGGACACTGAAGCTTTCTTT.

The V call is TRBV27, the J call TRBJ2-7; possibly TRBD1 or TRBD2 for D (6 bases each). The CDR3 totals 13 residues. With 5 bases removed from V and 7 bases from J, the gap between germline ends came to 15 bases. Germline CDR1 reads MNHEY; CDR2 reads SMNVEV (reference sequence). The CDR3 DNA is TGTGCCAGCAGTCCGTCCGGCGGGACAGAGCAGTACGTC. Amino acid sequence: CASSPSGGTEQYV.

This clonotype has more than one count but fewer than ten. The V call is TRBV7-8, the J call TRBJ2-7; D is unresolved. Looked up from germline, CDR1 is SGHVS and CDR2 is FQNEAQ. The germline V and J ends were trimmed by 1 base and 11 bases, with 12 bases remaining between them. The CDR3 has 12 residues. The CDR3 DNA reads as TGTGCCAGCAGCTTAGGGTCTGGAGAGGAGTACGTC. It specifies CASSLGSGEEYV.

This clonotype was recorded at least ten times. The chain recombines TRBV7-9 with TRBJ2-7; D remains unclear. Germline V lookup: CDR1 SEHNR, CDR2 FQNEAQ (reference sequence). V was cut by 3 bases and J by 0 bases, with 6 bases left in between. The CDR3 extends over 13 amino acids. The CDR3 is CASSFGHSYEQYF. CDR3 nucleotides: TGTGCCAGCAGCTTCGGCCACTCCTACGAGCAGTACTTC.